A selection of T cell receptor beta chains follows, all from one sample in a study of T cell responses to AZD1222 COVID-19 vaccine. Sequenced by immunoSEQ multiplex PCR; TCRdb stores in-frame clones only, minus some. The table shows about 160,000 clones, with roughly nine tenths occurring only once. The sequencing here drew on peripheral blood, taken on day 0 of AZD1222 vaccination. All receptors come from an adult in good health. CDR3s include the opening cysteine and the closing phenylalanine or tryptophan. Fields, in order: V gene, D gene, J gene, clone size, CDR3 DNA, CDR3 protein. D genes are given only for firm matches. Size tells how often a clone was seen (once, few, many) or the class of an expanded clone, and some rows leave it out.

v_call: TRBV6-4; d_call: TRBD2; j_call: TRBJ2-1; clone_size: -; cdr3_nt: TGTGCCAGCAGTTCTACTAGCGGGGGTACAAATGAGCAGTTCTTC; cdr3_aa: CASSSTSGGTNEQFF
v_call: TRBV15; d_call: -; j_call: TRBJ1-5; clone_size: -; cdr3_nt: TGTGCCACCAGCAGGGCAACAGGGCTGCAGCCCCAGCATTTT; cdr3_aa: CATSRATGLQPQHF
v_call: TRBV29-1; d_call: -; j_call: TRBJ2-7; clone_size: -; cdr3_nt: TGCAGCGTTGGTTACAACAGGGACGAGCAGTACTTC; cdr3_aa: CSVGYNRDEQYF
v_call: TRBV6-2/TRBV6-3; d_call: -; j_call: TRBJ1-1; clone_size: -; cdr3_nt: TGTGCCAGCAGCTGGACAGTCCCGAACACTGAAGCTTTCTTT; cdr3_aa: CASSWTVPNTEAFF
v_call: TRBV4-3; d_call: TRBD1; j_call: TRBJ2-1; clone_size: -; cdr3_nt: TGCGCCAGCAGCCAAGACCGGGACAGGGGAAACAATGAGCAGTTCTTC; cdr3_aa: CASSQDRDRGNNEQFF
v_call: TRBV9; d_call: TRBD1; j_call: TRBJ1-4; clone_size: -; cdr3_nt: TGTGCCAGCAGCGTAAATGGAGGGGGCAGCTCTAATGAAAAACTGTTTTTT; cdr3_aa: CASSVNGGGSSNEKLFF
v_call: TRBV10-1; d_call: TRBD1; j_call: TRBJ2-7; clone_size: once; cdr3_nt: TGCGCCAGCAGCGACCTGACAGGGGGAAAGTACGAGCAGTACTTC; cdr3_aa: CASSDLTGGKYEQYF
v_call: TRBV28; d_call: -; j_call: TRBJ1-6; clone_size: -; cdr3_nt: TGTGCCAGCACAGTGGGGGACTTAAGCTCCTATAATTCACCCCTCCACTTT; cdr3_aa: CASTVGDLSSYNSPLHF
v_call: TRBV2; d_call: -; j_call: TRBJ1-2; clone_size: -; cdr3_nt: TGTGCCAGCAGCCCCCATCTTGAGGCCTACTATGGCTACACCTTC; cdr3_aa: CASSPHLEAYYGYTF
v_call: TRBV5-1; d_call: -; j_call: TRBJ2-7; clone_size: -; cdr3_nt: TGCGCCAGCAGCTTCGGTTCCTACGAGCAGTACTTC; cdr3_aa: CASSFGSYEQYF
v_call: TRBV24-1; d_call: TRBD2; j_call: TRBJ2-3; clone_size: -; cdr3_nt: TGTGCCACCAGTGCTTTCAAGGGCGGGGGACTAAGAGATACGCAGTATTTT; cdr3_aa: CATSAFKGGGLRDTQYF